This T cell receptor (beta chain) is from a study of beta chain features in type 1 diabetes. Study outcomes and limitations: Shorter TCRB CDR3s, moderately but significantly so, were found in Type 1 diabetes patients in all four CD4+ subsets.

This clone occurred a few times. Its antigen is not known. Expressed TCRB transcripts were sequenced, since all the RNA that had been isolated was reverse transcribed. Produced via immunoSEQ multiplex PCR; TCRdb's table is partial and in-frame only. Seen here are over 100,000 clones, about 15% observed once, and the top ten hold 2.3%. CDR3 length equals 13 residues. Trimming shortened V by 6 bases and J by 8 bases, and 13 bases separated the two germline ends. CDR1 MDHEN and CDR2 SYDVKM come from the germline V gene. This chain connects TRBV28 to TRBJ1-4; tentative D call: TRBD1 (6 bases). The sequenced sample was central memory CD4+ T cells from blood. The receptor was isolated from a man aged 25 to 40 with type 1 diabetes. CDR3 region: CASSQQTGEKLFF. Here the CDR3 DNA reads TGTGCCAGCAGCCAACAGACAGGCGAAAAACTGTTTTTT.